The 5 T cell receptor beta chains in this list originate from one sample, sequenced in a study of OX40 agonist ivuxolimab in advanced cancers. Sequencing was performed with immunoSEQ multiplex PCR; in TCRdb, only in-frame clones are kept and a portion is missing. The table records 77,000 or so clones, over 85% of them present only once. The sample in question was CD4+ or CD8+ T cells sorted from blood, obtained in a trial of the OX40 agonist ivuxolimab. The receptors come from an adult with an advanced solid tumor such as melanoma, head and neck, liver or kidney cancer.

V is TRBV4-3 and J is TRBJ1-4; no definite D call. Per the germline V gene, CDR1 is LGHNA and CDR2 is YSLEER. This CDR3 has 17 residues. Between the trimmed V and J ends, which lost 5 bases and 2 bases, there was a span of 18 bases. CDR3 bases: TGCGCCAGCAGCGGCGGGATGGGAGTTGGTACTAATGAAAAACTGTTTTTT. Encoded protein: CASSGGMGVGTNEKLFF.

The DNA of the CDR3 is TGTGCCAGCAGTGCCTCATCCTTTGGCTACACCTTC. Protein: CASSASSFGYTF. The chain links TRBV25-1 to TRBJ1-2; D unresolved. The CDR3 is made up of 12 amino acids. The germline gives CDR1 MGHDK, CDR2 SYGVNS. Trimming took off 4 bases at V and 7 bases at J, with 10 bases between the two ends.

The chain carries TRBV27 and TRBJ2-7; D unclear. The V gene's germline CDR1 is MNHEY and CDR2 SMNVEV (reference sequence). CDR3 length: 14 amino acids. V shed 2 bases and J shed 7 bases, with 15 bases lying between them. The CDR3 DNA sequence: TGTGCCAGCAGTTTACTCCGGGCCGCGACGGAGCAGTACTTC. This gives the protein CASSLLRAATEQYF.

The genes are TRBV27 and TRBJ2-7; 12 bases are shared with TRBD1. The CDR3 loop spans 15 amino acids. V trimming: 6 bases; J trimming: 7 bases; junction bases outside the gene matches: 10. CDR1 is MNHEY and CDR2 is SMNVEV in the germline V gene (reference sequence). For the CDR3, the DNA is TGTGCCAGCAGACCCCTGGGACAGGGGGCTGAAGAGCAGTACTTC. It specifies CASRPLGQGAEEQYF.

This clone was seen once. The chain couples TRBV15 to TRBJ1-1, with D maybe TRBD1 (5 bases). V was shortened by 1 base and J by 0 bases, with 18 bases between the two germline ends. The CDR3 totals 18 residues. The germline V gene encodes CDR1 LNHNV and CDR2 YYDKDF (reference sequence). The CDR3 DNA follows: TGTGCCACCAGCAGAGCGCGACAGCCGCTTATTATGAACACTGAAGCTTTCTTT. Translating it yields CATSRARQPLIMNTEAFF.